The 30 T cell receptor beta chains listed next were all sequenced from one sample in a study of blood T cell repertoires in COVID-19. TCRdb keeps only in-frame clones here, not all; method: immunoSEQ multiplex PCR. The sample consists of 90,000 or so clones, approximately 85% of them appearing once. Sequencing was performed on peripheral blood. The receptor source for this set is a human donor in a cohort sampled during active COVID-19.

The V gene is TRBV5-1, the J gene TRBJ1-2; weak D call: TRBD1 (5 bases). Trimming took off 4 bases at V and 4 bases at J, with 11 bases between the two ends. The CDR3 loop spans 13 amino acids. Germline lookup yields CDR1 SGHRS and CDR2 YFSETQ. The CDR3 spells CASSVDSLYGYTF. The CDR3 DNA is TGCGCCAGCAGCGTTGACAGCCTCTATGGCTACACCTTC.

The chain is built from TRBV24-1 and TRBJ2-5, with 8 positions matching TRBD2. Germline-derived CDR1 and CDR2 are KGHDR and SFDVKD. The CDR3 spans 15 residues. The J segment lost 5 bases and the V segment lost 3 bases, leaving 7 bases of the junction unmatched. Written as DNA, the CDR3 is TGTGCCACCAGTGATACTAGCGGTGGGTGGGAGACCCAGTACTTC. Translation: CATSDTSGGWETQYF.

The rearrangement links TRBV5-1 to TRBJ2-2, with 8 bases identical to TRBD1. With 3 bases clipped from V and 9 bases from J, the junction kept 4 bases outside the gene matches. CDR1 is SGHRS and CDR2 is YFSETQ in the germline V gene. CDR3 length: 13 amino acids. The CDR3 is CASSYRGARELFF. The CDR3 DNA reads as TGCGCCAGCAGCTACAGGGGGGCCCGGGAGCTGTTTTTT.

This clone appeared once. This rearrangement joins TRBV1 to TRBJ1-4; the table gives TRBD1 as D, unverified against the DNA. TRBV1 constitutes a pseudogene. The CDR3 contains 15 residues. The CDR3 region has the DNA TGCACCAGCAGCCCTCCAGGTGCAACTAATGAAAAACTGTTTTTT. Amino acids: CTSSPPGATNEKLFF.

V usage is TRBV6-6 and J usage is TRBJ2-7; 7 positions agree with TRBD1. This CDR3 has 15 residues. Trimming took 6 bases from V and 3 from J; bases not matched to a gene: 11. Germline CDR1 MNHNY, CDR2 SVGAGI (reference sequence). The CDR3 loop is CASRDLGTEYYEQYF. CDR3 coding DNA: TGTGCCAGCAGGGATTTGGGGACAGAGTACTACGAGCAGTACTTC.

The rearrangement links TRBV2 to TRBJ1-1; perhaps TRBD1 as D (5 bases). The germline CDR1 and CDR2 sequences are SNHLY and FYNNEI. This CDR3 is 14 amino acids long. V was cut by 4 bases and J by 3 bases, with 12 bases left in between. The CDR3 DNA reads TGTGCCAGCAGTGGATTAGGGGTATACACTGAAGCTTTCTTT. It yields the protein CASSGLGVYTEAFF. Based on the CDR3 plus reference TRBV2 and TRBJ1-1, the full variable domain is EPEVTQTPSHQVTQMGQEVILRCVPISNHLYFYWYRQILGQKVEFLVSFYNNEISEKSEIFDDQFSVERPDGSNFTLKIRSTKLEDSAMYFCASSGLGVYTEAFFGQGTRLTVV.

The rearrangement uses TRBV7-2 and TRBJ2-3; D possibly corresponds to TRBD1 (6 bases). Per germline, CDR1 SGHTA and CDR2 FQGNSA. Trimming removed 0 bases at V and 1 base at J, with 8 bases between. There are 15 residues in the CDR3. CDR3 protein: CASSLAAGGTDTQYF. The CDR3 DNA follows: TGTGCCAGCAGCTTAGCGGCAGGGGGCACAGATACGCAGTATTTT.

The chain joins TRBV5-4 to TRBJ2-3, with 7 nucleotides matching TRBD2. The germline V gene encodes CDR1 SGHNT and CDR2 YYREEE (reference sequence). This CDR3 has 15 residues. J was trimmed by 3 bases and V by 5 bases; bases with no gene match: 9. CDR3 coding DNA: TGTGCCAGCAGTCTGGGAGGGCTGAGTACAGATACGCAGTATTTT. Encoded protein: CASSLGGLSTDTQYF.

The chain recombines TRBV5-8 with TRBJ1-5, with D perhaps matching TRBD1 (5 bases). Germline V gives CDR1 SGHTS, CDR2 YDEGEE. V was trimmed by 0 bases and J by 11 bases, leaving 9 bases between them. This CDR3 spans 12 amino acids. The CDR3 nucleotides are TGTGCCAGCAGCTTGGGATGGGGGGCCCAGCATTTT. Translated, it gives CASSLGWGAQHF.

This sequence joins TRBV19 and TRBJ2-1; 12 nucleotides match TRBD2. Germline CDR1 reads LNHDA; CDR2 reads SQIVND (reference sequence). The V and J ends lost 5 bases and 3 bases, in that order; junction bases with no gene match: 5. The CDR3 is 16 residues long. The CDR3 nucleotides read TGTGCCAGTAGTCCCCGGACTAGCGGGGACTACAATGAGCAGTTCTTC. It translates to CASSPRTSGDYNEQFF.

The chain has TRBV28 and TRBJ2-6; D possibly corresponds to TRBD1 (5 bases). V was clipped by 5 bases and J by 4 bases, with 12 bases between them. Germline V gives CDR1 MDHEN, CDR2 SYDVKM. This CDR3 comprises 15 residues. The CDR3 loop reads CASSRPGLGANVLTF. The CDR3 nucleotides are TGTGCCAGCAGTCGACCAGGGTTGGGGGCCAACGTCCTGACTTTC.

This rearrangement joins TRBV20-1 to TRBJ2-1, with D possibly TRBD2 on 6 matching bases. This CDR3 contains 11 residues. Trimming took off 6 bases at V and 12 bases at J, with 15 bases between the two ends. Germline V CDR1 and CDR2: DFQATT, SNEGSKA (reference sequence). CDR3 in DNA: TGCAGTGCACCAGGCGGGGTCGGGCAGTTCTTC. Amino acids: CSAPGGVGQFF.

The gene calls are TRBV9 and TRBJ2-3; TRBD2 matches at 8 bases. The CDR3 runs 15 residues. Germline-derived CDR1 and CDR2 are SGDLS and YYNGEE. V gave up 2 bases and J gave up 0 bases; unmatched junction bases: 2. The CDR3 bases are TGTGCCAGCAGCGTTAGCGGGATCAGCACAGATACGCAGTATTTT. It encodes CASSVSGISTDTQYF.

The chain employs TRBV6-5 and TRBJ2-3, with D perhaps matching TRBD1 (6 bases). From germline, CDR1 is MNHEY and CDR2 SVGAGI. V lost 6 bases, J lost 2 bases, and 15 bases lay in between. The CDR3 loop spans 15 amino acids. The CDR3 DNA sequence: TGTGCCAGCAGGGGGGCGCGAACATTCACAGATACGCAGTATTTT. This sequence encodes CASRGARTFTDTQYF.

The chain combines TRBV28 with TRBJ2-1, with D perhaps matching TRBD2 (5 bases). The V end lost 10 bases, the J end lost 0 bases, and 10 bases lay between the germline ends. Looked up from germline, CDR1 is MDHEN and CDR2 is SYDVKM. This CDR3 has 13 amino acids. The CDR3, as DNA: TGTGCCACCCGACTAAGCTCCTACAATGAGCAGTTCTTC. Encoded protein: CATRLSSYNEQFF. The entire variable domain, with the rest obtained from reference TRBV28 and TRBJ2-1, is as follows: DVKVTQSSRYLVKRTGEKVFLECVQDMDHENMFWYRQDPGLGLRLIYFSYDVKMKEKGDIPEGYSVSREKKERFSLILESASTNQTSMYLCATRLSSYNEQFFGPGTRLTVL.

This sequence joins TRBV27 and TRBJ2-2, with TRBD2 as a possible D gene (6 bases). Germline-derived CDR1 and CDR2 are MNHEY and SMNVEV (reference sequence). The length of the CDR3 is 12 residues. Trimming took off 8 bases at V and 4 bases at J, with 8 bases between the two ends. CDR3 sequence: CASGGVTGELFF. In DNA form, the CDR3 reads TGTGCCAGCGGAGGGGTCACCGGGGAGCTGTTTTTT.

V and J are TRBV19 and TRBJ1-2, with 8 nucleotides matching TRBD1. Germline-derived CDR1 and CDR2 are LNHDA and SQIVND (reference sequence). CDR3 length: 13 amino acids. J lost 8 bases, V lost 5 bases, and 7 bases had no gene match. CDR3 bases: TGTGCCAGTAGTCGAGGACAGGGACACGGCTACACCTTC. Translated: CASSRGQGHGYTF.

The chain recombines TRBV18 with TRBJ2-7; 8 nucleotides line up with TRBD1. This CDR3 contains 13 residues. J lost 13 bases, V lost 2 bases, and 10 bases had no gene match. Germline CDR1 is KGHSH and CDR2 is LQKENI. CDR3 region: CASSPGPRDRHYF. The CDR3 DNA sequence: TGTGCCAGCTCACCAGGGCCCCGGGACAGGCATTACTTC.

This sequence joins TRBV6-2 or TRBV6-3 and TRBJ2-1; 10 bases align to TRBD1. Germline V CDR1 and CDR2: MNHEY, SVGEGT. The V gene end was trimmed by 5 bases and the J gene end by 2 bases; junction bases not matched to a gene: 3. The CDR3 spans 15 residues. CDR3 DNA: TGTGCCAGCAGTAGAGGGACAGGGGCCTACAATGAGCAGTTCTTC. It codes for CASSRGTGAYNEQFF.

The rearrangement joins TRBV21-1 to TRBJ2-7; the D segment call TRBD2 is taken from the table without a DNA check. TRBV21-1 is annotated as a pseudogene. The CDR3 consists of 17 residues. In DNA, the CDR3 is TGTGCCAGCAGCAAAAGGGATAGCGGGGAATGCTCCTACGAGCAGTACTTC. Protein sequence: CASSKRDSGECSYEQYF.

The chain carries TRBV11-2 and TRBJ2-5; 11 bases align to TRBD2. V trimming: 7 bases; J trimming: 4 bases; junction bases outside the gene matches: 11. This CDR3 has 16 amino acids. Germline-derived CDR1 and CDR2 are SGHAT and FQNNGV. In DNA, the CDR3 is TGTGCCAGCACCCCGACTAGCGGGGTCGGAGGAGAGACCCAGTACTTC. Translation gives CASTPTSGVGGETQYF.

The chain links TRBV6-2 or TRBV6-3 to TRBJ2-7; no clear D gene. Germline lookup yields CDR1 MNHEY and CDR2 SVGEGT. Trimming removed 6 bases at V and 4 bases at J, with 10 bases between. CDR3 size: 12 residues. DNA of the CDR3: TGTGCCAGCAGCCCCGGGTCTTACGAGCAGTACTTC. Its translation: CASSPGSYEQYF.

The gene calls are TRBV15 and TRBJ2-1; 7 bases are shared with TRBD2. The V gene's germline CDR1 is LNHNV and CDR2 YYDKDF (reference sequence). There are 17 residues in the CDR3. V shed 3 bases, J shed 3 bases, and the junction held 11 bases outside the gene matches. CDR3 coding DNA: TGTGCCACCAGCAGGCGGCTAGCGGAATCCGTCTACAATGAGCAGTTCTTC. This sequence encodes CATSRRLAESVYNEQFF.

The chain has TRBV5-6 and TRBJ1-2, with D possibly being TRBD1 (5 bases). V was trimmed by 0 bases and J by 4 bases, leaving 10 bases between them. CDR1 SGHDT and CDR2 YYEEEE come from the germline V gene. The CDR3 sequence is 14 residues long. The CDR3 reads CASSLGGAGYGYTF. The DNA of the CDR3 is TGTGCCAGCAGCTTGGGTGGGGCTGGCTATGGCTACACCTTC.

V usage is TRBV28 and J usage is TRBJ2-1; TRBD1 aligns across 9 bases. This CDR3 comprises 15 residues. CDR1 and CDR2 (germline): MDHEN, SYDVKM. The junction had 4 bases not matched to a gene; V was cut back by 5 bases and J by 2 bases. The CDR3 protein is CASSPDRGTYNEQFF. The CDR3 DNA follows: TGTGCCAGCAGTCCAGACAGGGGGACCTACAATGAGCAGTTCTTC.

Worth noting for this clone: This same CDR3 is encoded by further DNA sequences in the sample. The chain links TRBV6-1 to TRBJ2-5, with TRBD2 matching over 14 bases. V lost 6 bases, J lost 5 bases, and 8 bases stayed unmatched. Germline CDR1 is MNHNS and CDR2 is SASEGT. The CDR3 length is 16 residues. The CDR3 here is CASSESGLAGVETQYF. The CDR3 coding sequence is TGTGCCAGCAGCGAATCGGGACTAGCGGGAGTGGAGACCCAGTACTTC.

Here the CDR3 DNA reads TGTGCCAGCAGCTTGCTAGCGGGGGAGTACGAGCAGTACTTC. As protein: CASSLLAGEYEQYF. V is TRBV5-6 and J is TRBJ2-7, with TRBD2 identical over 10 bases. V shed 1 base and J 4 bases; nucleotides not matched to a gene: 2. Germline V gives CDR1 SGHDT, CDR2 YYEEEE. CDR3 length: 14 amino acids.

This chain connects TRBV10-3 to TRBJ2-2; D gene uncertain. Germline loops: CDR1 ENHRY, CDR2 SYGVKD. Trimming removed 6 bases from V and 6 bases from J, with 11 bases in between. The CDR3 length is 13 residues. As DNA, the CDR3 is TGTGCCATCAGAGGATACGAGGCCGGGGAGCTGTTTTTT. It translates to CAIRGYEAGELFF.

The rearrangement joins TRBV5-1 to TRBJ2-7, with a possible D match to TRBD1 (5 bases). The V end was cut by 7 bases, the J end by 3 bases, with 26 bases between. The CDR3 consists of 17 residues. Germline lookup yields CDR1 SGHRS and CDR2 YFSETQ. CDR3 coding DNA: TGCGCCAGCGTCCTACCCGAAGATCAGGGTACCTACTACGAGCAGTACTTC. Amino acid sequence: CASVLPEDQGTYYEQYF.

The genes are TRBV10-2 and TRBJ1-1; tentatively, D is TRBD1 (6 bases). The length of the CDR3 is 13 residues. Germline V gives CDR1 WSHSY, CDR2 SAAADI. The CDR3 reads CAGLGAPNTEAFF. The CDR3 bases are TGCGCTGGCCTGGGGGCGCCGAACACTGAAGCTTTCTTT.